Below, 5 T cell receptor beta chains from the same sample are listed, as sequenced in a study of cytomegalovirus exposure and HLA in healthy donors. Sequenced by immunoSEQ multiplex PCR; TCRdb stores in-frame clones only, minus some. The repertoire holds around 170,000 clones, around 90% seen once, with 2.5% to 3.5% in the top ten. The sequencing sample was made of PBMCs. Every receptor here comes from a man between 18 and 29 years old in good health and CMV-seronegative.

The J gene is TRBJ2-7, the V gene TRBV13; TRBD1 might be the D (6 bases). Trimming cost V 4 bases and J 0 bases, with 10 bases left between them. Germline CDR1 PRHDT, CDR2 FYEKMQ (reference sequence). There are 14 residues in the CDR3. The CDR3 protein is CASSSQGTSYEQYF. The CDR3 coding sequence is TGTGCCAGCAGCTCCCAGGGGACCTCCTACGAGCAGTACTTC.

The V call is TRBV5-1, the J call TRBJ2-5; possibly TRBD1 for D (5 bases). V was trimmed by 6 bases and J by 2 bases, leaving 14 bases between them. Looked up from germline, CDR1 is SGHRS and CDR2 is YFSETQ. CDR3 length: 14 residues. The CDR3: CASTSQGPQETQYF. The CDR3 DNA sequence: TGCGCCAGCACGTCGCAGGGCCCTCAAGAGACCCAGTACTTC.

The chain recombines TRBV4-1 with TRBJ2-5, with D possibly TRBD2 on 6 matching bases. Germline CDR1 reads MGHRA; CDR2 reads YSYEKL. V lost 3 bases to trimming and J lost 5 bases, with 19 bases between them. The CDR3 is 16 amino acids. CDR3 in amino acids: CASSQNGGASGETQYF. Here the CDR3 DNA reads TGCGCCAGCAGCCAGAATGGCGGGGCTTCAGGGGAGACCCAGTACTTC.

This clone was seen a single time. This chain joins TRBV10-3 and TRBJ1-4, with 7 bases aligning to TRBD1. Germline V gene lookup returns CDR1 ENHRY and CDR2 SYGVKD. CDR3 length: 14 residues. The trim removed 5 bases at V and 6 bases at J, leaving 6 bases unmatched. CDR3 nucleotides: TGTGCCATCAGTCAAGGACAGGAACATGAAAAACTGTTTTTT. Its translation is CAISQGQEHEKLFF.

The chain is built from TRBV28 and TRBJ1-3, with 12 bases aligning to TRBD1. The germline V gene encodes CDR1 MDHEN and CDR2 SYDVKM. The trim removed 5 bases at V and 0 bases at J, leaving 11 bases unmatched. The CDR3 spans 19 residues. The CDR3 here is CASSDPGDRGLRSGNTIYF. The DNA for the CDR3 is TGTGCCAGCAGTGACCCGGGGGACAGGGGGCTGCGCTCTGGAAACACCATATATTTT.